This entry is about one T cell receptor beta chain. Its antigen is unknown. The study drew the donors from its approximately 110-subject validation cohort, separate from the roughly 700-subject first cohort. Libraries were prepared by immunoSEQ multiplex PCR; TCRdb keeps only in-frame clonotypes and omits some of them. The sample has 100,000 to 150,000 clones, roughly 87% seen once; the top ten hold 1.2%. This sample is part of a study of cytomegalovirus exposure and HLA in healthy donors. General study findings and limits: It was approximately 160 TCR beta chains that were listed as cytomegalovirus-associated. A later analysis found first-cohort TCR clusters tended to co-occur in the 100 to 150 validation repertoires.

This CDR3 contains 17 residues. V lost 0 bases to trimming and J lost 3 bases; unmatched junction nucleotides: 11. Germline CDR1 and CDR2: SGHRS and YFSETQ. V is TRBV5-1 and J is TRBJ1-1; 7 bases agree with TRBD1. The clonotype originates from a woman in her late teens or twenties in good health and CMV-seronegative. The material sequenced was PBMCs. The CDR3 DNA reads TGCGCCAGCAGCTTGGCCCGGGACAGCCAACGAGACACTGAAGCTTTCTTT. It yields the protein CASSLARDSQRDTEAFF.